This T cell receptor beta chain was captured by sequencing in a study of blood T cells in healthy people across ages. All donors came from Russia, were Caucasian and healthy, and spanned ages about 6 to 100. V was cut by 0 bases and J by 10 bases, with 10 bases left in between. Germline CDR1 reads SGHDT; CDR2 reads YYEEEE. This CDR3 has 12 amino acids. It was with a sample-barcoded 5' primer and a J-beta primer mix that a second PCR of roughly 7 to 12 cycles was run. TCRdb fed the 5' RACE reads into MiXCR, producing one record per CDR3 protein. The data contain about 1.7 million distinct CDR3 sequences, 28% of them singletons.

V gene TRBV5-6 combines with J gene TRBJ1-2; D is ambiguous. The sequencing sample was made of blood. The TCR sequence derives from a woman aged 25-40 years in good health. CDR3 amino acids: CASSLGLTPYTF. The CDR3 DNA follows: TGTGCCAGCAGCTTGGGTCTTACACCCTACACCTTC.